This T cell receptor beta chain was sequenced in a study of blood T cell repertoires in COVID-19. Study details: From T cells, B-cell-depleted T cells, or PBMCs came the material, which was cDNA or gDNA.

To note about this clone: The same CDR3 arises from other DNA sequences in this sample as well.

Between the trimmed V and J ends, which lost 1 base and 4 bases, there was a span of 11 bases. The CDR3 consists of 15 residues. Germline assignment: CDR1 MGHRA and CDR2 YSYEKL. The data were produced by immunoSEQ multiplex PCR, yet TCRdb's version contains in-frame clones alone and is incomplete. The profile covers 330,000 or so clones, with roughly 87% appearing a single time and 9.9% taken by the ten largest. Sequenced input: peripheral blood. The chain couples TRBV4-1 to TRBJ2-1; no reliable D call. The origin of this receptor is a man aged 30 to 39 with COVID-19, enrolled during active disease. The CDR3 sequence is CASSQVTGPYNEQFF. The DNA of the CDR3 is TGCGCCAGCAGCCAAGTAACGGGTCCTTACAATGAGCAGTTCTTC.